The source of this T cell receptor (beta chain) is a study of shared clonotypes between healthy human individuals. Overall study: Three CD4 naive, three CD4 memory, two CD8 naive and one CD8 memory plate were used per donor.

Of note for this clone: Its antigen is as yet unknown.

General observations from the study: Blood alone was sampled, and tissue repertoires likely differ.

The repertoire was sequenced with immunoSEQ multiplex PCR; TCRdb's copy has only in-frame clones and lacks some. The sample has some 2,100,000 clones, approximately 96% seen once; the top ten hold 0.13%. From germline, CDR1 is SGDLS and CDR2 YYNGEE. This CDR3 region has 15 residues. V lost 0 bases to trimming and J lost 2 bases, with 9 bases between them. The receptor was isolated from a young man in good health. The sequenced sample was naive CD4+ T cells sorted from blood. The sample's subset: CD45RA+ positively selected. This chain links TRBV9 with TRBJ1-3, with a tentative D call TRBD1 (5 bases). The CDR3 is CASSVVEGTGNTIYF. Written as DNA, the CDR3 is TGTGCCAGCAGCGTAGTGGAGGGGACTGGAAACACCATATATTTT.